A single TCR beta chain is shown here with its context. Antigen: not known. This record comes from a study of CD8 T cells in Susac syndrome. Study-level points and caveats: A relatively small number of individuals underwent TCR sequencing and HLA analysis.

Germline CDR1 MNHEY, CDR2 SMNVEV (reference sequence). This CDR3 contains 10 residues. V lost 6 bases, J lost 5 bases, and 4 bases lay in between. Negative isolation yielded CD8+ and CD4+ T cells; FACS enriched TEMRA cells. About 0.5 to 1 ug RNA was reverse transcribed with random hexamers. TCRdb called the immunoSEQ multiplex PCR reads again in MiXCR, with one record for every CDR3 protein. Of around 270,000 distinct CDR3 sequences listed, roughly 85% were seen once; the top ten hold 0.2% to 0.25%. The V call is TRBV27, the J call TRBJ2-5; D unclear. This clonotype was obtained from a human donor with multiple sclerosis. Specimen: CD8+ T cells from PBMCs. Written as DNA, the CDR3 is TGTGCCAGCAGCCCGGAGACCCAGTACTTC. Amino acids: CASSPETQYF.